This T cell receptor (beta chain) was profiled in a study of cytomegalovirus exposure and HLA in healthy donors. The PCR employed 60 Vbeta primers together with 13 Jbeta primers. The table came from immunoSEQ multiplex PCR; TCRdb's copy has only in-frame clones and leaves some out. The sample holds 140,000 to 150,000 clones, approximately 70% seen once. The receptor's source is a woman aged 18-29 years in good health and CMV-seronegative. The sequencing input was PBMCs.

CDR3 DNA: TGTGCCAGCAGCGAAGGGGGACCCTACAATGAGCAGTTCTTC. Translated, it gives CASSEGGPYNEQFF. The chain carries TRBV11-3 and TRBJ2-1; D perhaps matches TRBD1 (6 bases). CDR1 is SGHNT, CDR2 YENEEA, per germline. Trimming left V 5 bases short and J 2 bases short, with 10 bases between. The CDR3 is 14 residues long.